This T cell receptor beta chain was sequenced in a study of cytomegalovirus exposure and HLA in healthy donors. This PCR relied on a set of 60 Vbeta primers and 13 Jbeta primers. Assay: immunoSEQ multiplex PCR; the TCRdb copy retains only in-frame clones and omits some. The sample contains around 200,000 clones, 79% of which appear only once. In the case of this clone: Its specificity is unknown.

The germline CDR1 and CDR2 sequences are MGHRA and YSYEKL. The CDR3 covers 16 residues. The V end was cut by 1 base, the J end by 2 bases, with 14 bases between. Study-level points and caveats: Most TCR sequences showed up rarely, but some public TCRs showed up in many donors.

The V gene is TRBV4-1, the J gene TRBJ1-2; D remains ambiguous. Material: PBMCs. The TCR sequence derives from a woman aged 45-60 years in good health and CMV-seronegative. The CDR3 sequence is CASSQASLRGNYGYTF. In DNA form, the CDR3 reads TGCGCCAGCAGCCAAGCGTCACTCCGGGGAAACTATGGCTACACCTTC.